This TCR beta chain is from a study of blood T cell repertoires in COVID-19. Study information: Sample material is recorded as cDNA or gDNA derived from T cells, B-cell-depleted T cells, or PBMCs.

The CDR3 is 16 residues long. V shed 5 bases and J 0 bases; nucleotides not matched to a gene: 6. Germline CDR1 reads MRHNA; CDR2 reads SNTAGT. Some clones are missing from TCRdb's copy, which holds only in-frame ones; the method was immunoSEQ multiplex PCR. Among 200,000 to 250,000 clones listed, 70% to 90% were seen once. The sequenced material came from PBMCs or T cells enriched from blood (not recorded which). This clonotype originated in a young man who had recovered from COVID-19. The chain links TRBV6-4 to TRBJ2-1; 8 positions agree with TRBD1. The CDR3 here is CASSLAQGVSYNEQFF. The CDR3 DNA reads as TGTGCCAGCAGTCTAGCACAGGGGGTCTCCTACAATGAGCAGTTCTTC.